This entry lists 10 T cell receptor beta chains sequenced from one sample in a study of Graves' ophthalmopathy and Graves' hyperthyroidism. RNA transcripts yielded amplified TCR beta CDR3 regions. An opening RT-PCR round employed HTBI primers and preceded a second-round multiplex PCR. MiXCR was run by TCRdb on the multiplex PCR reads, yielding one entry per CDR3 protein. The sample shows just over 600,000 distinct CDR3 sequences, approximately 21% of them seen only once. The sequenced sample was peripheral blood. All receptors come from a woman aged 18-29 years with stable Graves' hyperthyroidism. Some clones in this sample may be carry-over from other donors' samples.

This clonotype was counted ten times or more. The chain combines TRBV12-3 or TRBV12-4 with TRBJ1-1; D is undetermined. Trimming removed 3 bases at V and 1 base at J, with 9 bases between. This CDR3 comprises 14 residues. CDR3 sequence: CASSLRLPNTEAFF. CDR3 DNA sequence: TGTGCCAGCAGTTTGAGGCTACCGAACACTGAAGCTTTCTTT.

The V call is TRBV15, the J call TRBJ1-1; D ambiguous. The CDR3 consists of 16 residues. V lost 3 bases and J lost 1, with 15 bases in between. The V gene's germline CDR1 is LNHNV and CDR2 YYDKDF (reference sequence). CDR3: CATSSSPGWENTEAFF. The CDR3, as DNA: TGTGCCACCAGCAGCTCCCCGGGTTGGGAGAACACTGAAGCTTTCTTT.

V gene TRBV28 combines with J gene TRBJ1-1; weak D call: TRBD1 (6 bases). Germline CDR1 reads MDHEN; CDR2 reads SYDVKM. The CDR3 runs to 17 residues. V was shortened by 3 bases and J by 3 bases, with 20 bases between the two germline ends. The CDR3 nucleotides read TGTGCCAGCAGTTTGCCCCTTCAGGGGTTAGTGGACACTGAAGCTTTCTTT. Its protein product is CASSLPLQGLVDTEAFF.

This clonotype was detected once. V is TRBV24-1 and J is TRBJ2-5; TRBD1 or TRBD2 may be the D gene (5 bases each). Deletions cut 3 bases from V and 2 bases from J, with 15 bases between. Per germline, CDR1 KGHDR and CDR2 SFDVKD. The CDR3 has 16 residues. Here the CDR3 reads CATSDVPGRTQETQYF. The CDR3 DNA is TGTGCCACCAGTGATGTGCCGGGACGGACACAAGAGACCCAGTACTTC.

This clonotype was counted ten times or more. The chain carries TRBV12-3 or TRBV12-4 and TRBJ2-2; D remains ambiguous. Trimming pared 7 bases from V and 9 bases from J, leaving 21 bases between. The CDR3 runs 15 residues. The CDR3 here is CASTLTGRVHRELFF. The CDR3 bases are TGTGCCAGCACCCTAACGGGCAGAGTGCACCGGGAGCTGTTTTTT.

This clonotype was observed a handful of times. This chain joins TRBV10-3 and TRBJ2-5; D is perhaps TRBD2 (5 bases). The V end lost 2 bases, the J end lost 5 bases, and 18 bases lay between the germline ends. The CDR3 consists of 16 residues. Looked up from germline, CDR1 is ENHRY and CDR2 is SYGVKD. CDR3 amino acids: CAISEPAGGPVETQYF. DNA of the CDR3: TGTGCCATCAGTGAGCCAGCAGGAGGACCGGTGGAGACCCAGTACTTC.

The rearrangement links TRBV3-1 to TRBJ1-1; D ambiguous. CDR1 is LGHDT and CDR2 is YNNKEL in the germline V gene (reference sequence). This CDR3 has 15 residues. Deletions cut 1 base from V and 4 bases from J, with 13 bases between. The CDR3 sequence is CASSQGNTVITEAFF. In DNA form, the CDR3 reads TGTGCCAGCAGCCAAGGAAATACAGTGATCACTGAAGCTTTCTTT.

Details on this clonotype: The junction departs from the called germline gene at one end, perhaps through a read error. This sequence joins TRBV6-5 and TRBJ1-2, with D perhaps matching TRBD1 (5 bases). The length of the CDR3 is 13 residues. The V gene's germline CDR1 is MNHEY and CDR2 SVGAGI. The chain's CDR3 is CASSYDRIEGYRF. For the CDR3, the DNA is TGTGCCAGCAGTTATGACCGGATCGAGGGCTACAGGTTC.

The chain combines TRBV19 with TRBJ2-7, with a tentative D call TRBD2 (5 bases). CDR1 LNHDA and CDR2 SQIVND come from the germline V gene (reference sequence). With 5 bases removed from V and 2 bases from J, the gap between germline ends came to 10 bases. The CDR3 is 13 residues long. The CDR3 protein is CASSARAPYEQYF. The CDR3 DNA follows: TGTGCCAGTAGTGCGCGGGCGCCCTACGAGCAGTACTTC.

This clonotype has a count of ten or more. A read error may produce the germline difference seen at one junction end. The chain links TRBV7-8 to TRBJ2-4; D remains unclear. Per germline, CDR1 SGHVS and CDR2 FQNEAQ. The CDR3 covers 16 residues. CDR3 in DNA: TGTGCCAGCAGCTTAGGATGGCTGGGGATCGGAAACATTAAGTACTTC. Its translation: CASSLGWLGIGNIKYF.